This TCR beta chain was found in a study of CD8 T cells in ankylosing spondylitis. Study-wide points: A CD8+ phenotype characterized the disease-linked clones, which were relatively rare in peripheral blood. Blood of patients with ankylosing spondylitis appeared to be characterized by a TCR beta motif of about 8 highly homologous variants. Some of the motif variants had earlier been found in reactive arthritis patients' fluid and blood. There was reportedly significant enrichment of clones that were disease-linked in matched ankylosing spondylitis synovial fluid.

Trimming removed 2 bases from V and 3 bases from J, with 14 bases in between. The CDR3 runs to 15 residues. The germline V gene has CDR1 MNHNS and CDR2 SASEGT. In making TCR beta libraries, quantitative 5'-RACE with molecular barcodes was used. TCRdb fed the 5' RACE reads into MiXCR, producing one record per CDR3 protein. The sample lists about 510,000 distinct CDR3 sequences, less than 6% occurring once. This clonotype has more than one count but fewer than ten. Its antigen is as yet unknown. This clonotype was obtained from a male donor with ankylosing spondylitis. Material for sequencing was blood, either unsorted or a sorted T cell fraction (not recorded which). This chain links TRBV6-1 with TRBJ2-7, with D possibly being TRBD2 (6 bases). CDR3 sequence: CASSERGEDGYEQYF. CDR3 coding DNA: TGTGCCAGCAGTGAACGAGGGGAGGATGGCTACGAGCAGTACTTC.